The 32 T cell receptor beta chains given below trace back to one sample, sequenced in a study of blood T cell repertoires in COVID-19. TCRdb keeps only in-frame clones here, not all; method: immunoSEQ multiplex PCR. The table shows a few hundred thousand clones, with around 89% occurring only once. Sequenced material: peripheral blood. Every receptor here comes from a woman in her twenties or thirties with COVID-19, enrolled during active disease.

The genes are TRBV7-9 and TRBJ2-2; maybe TRBD2 (7 bases). This CDR3 comprises 15 residues. The germline CDR1 and CDR2 sequences are SEHNR and FQNEAQ (reference sequence). V lost 8 bases, J lost 4 bases, and 17 bases lay in between. In DNA form, the CDR3 reads TGTGCCAGCCACAAGACGGGGGGCAGCACCGGGGAGCTGTTTTTT. It translates to CASHKTGGSTGELFF.

The chain recombines TRBV6-5 with TRBJ1-1, with 9 bases identical to TRBD1. This CDR3 region has 14 residues. Germline V gives CDR1 MNHEY, CDR2 SVGAGI. The ends lost 4 bases at V and 1 base at J; junction bases unmatched: 1. This CDR3 reads CASSWGQGNTEAFF. The CDR3 DNA follows: TGTGCCAGCAGTTGGGGACAGGGGAACACTGAAGCTTTCTTT.

The chain uses TRBV4-2 and TRBJ2-1; 9 nucleotides match TRBD2. Losses at the gene ends were 1 base for V and 3 bases for J; bases not matched to a gene: 7. The germline gives CDR1 LGHNA, CDR2 YNFKEQ. This CDR3 has 17 residues. The DNA of the CDR3 is TGTGCCAGCAGCCAAGTGGTAGCGGGGGACCACTACAATGAGCAGTTCTTC. Translation gives CASSQVVAGDHYNEQFF.

V and J are TRBV7-8 and TRBJ1-4, with TRBD1 as a possible D gene (5 bases). The germline V gene encodes CDR1 SGHVS and CDR2 FQNEAQ. The CDR3 extends over 17 amino acids. V lost 5 bases to trimming and J lost 8 bases, with 24 bases between them. CDR3 in DNA: TGTGCCAGCAGCCCCCTTGGGGGGGTAGCCGGGGGGGAAAAACTGTTTTTT. This sequence encodes CASSPLGGVAGGEKLFF.

This chain uses TRBV19 with TRBJ1-4; weak D call: TRBD1 (6 bases). V was pared by 8 bases and J by 2 bases, with 18 bases between. CDR1 LNHDA and CDR2 SQIVND come from the germline V gene (reference sequence). The CDR3 sequence is 16 residues long. The CDR3 nucleotides are TGTGCCAGTCCCCCTCCCGGGCAGGGGACTAATGAAAAACTGTTTTTT. As protein: CASPPPGQGTNEKLFF.

The chain links TRBV19 to TRBJ1-2; 11 bases fit TRBD1. The CDR3 covers 14 residues. V dropped 4 bases and J dropped 8; count of bases not matched to a gene: 6. Germline V gives CDR1 LNHDA, CDR2 SQIVND (reference sequence). DNA for the CDR3: TGTGCCAGTAGTACCGGACAGGGGGCCGGCGGCTACACCTTC. Its translation is CASSTGQGAGGYTF.

Only one count was recorded for this clone. This sequence joins TRBV28 and TRBJ1-2; a possible D gene is TRBD1 (5 bases). Germline V gene data show CDR1 as MDHEN and CDR2 as SYDVKM. This CDR3 comprises 14 residues. V shed 6 bases and J shed 2 bases, with 13 bases lying between them. The CDR3 coding sequence is TGTGCCAGCAGCTCCGGGGGTCTCAACTATGGCTACACCTTC. This encodes CASSSGGLNYGYTF.

The chain joins TRBV7-2 to TRBJ2-7, with TRBD1 matching 10 bases. CDR1 and CDR2 (germline): SGHTA, FQGNSA. The CDR3 runs 18 residues. The ends lost 1 base at V and 1 base at J; junction bases unmatched: 10. This CDR3 reads CASSLGGPTGGGSYEQYF. The CDR3 DNA follows: TGTGCCAGCAGCTTAGGGGGCCCGACAGGGGGCGGTTCCTACGAGCAGTACTTC.

The chain carries TRBV4-1 and TRBJ1-2, with 7 bases fitting TRBD1. The CDR3 loop spans 13 amino acids. V lost 5 bases and J lost 4; bases outside the gene matches: 4. Germline V CDR1 and CDR2: MGHRA, YSYEKL. The DNA of the CDR3 is TGCGCCAGCAGCACCGCAGGGGGCTATGGCTACACCTTC. Protein product: CASSTAGGYGYTF.

The count of this clone is one. CDR3 amino acids: CASRRTGSTGELFF. CDR3 DNA: TGCGCCAGCAGGCGGACAGGGAGCACCGGGGAGCTGTTTTTT. The J gene is TRBJ2-2, the V gene TRBV10-2; the match to TRBD1 covers 8 bases. The trim removed 6 bases at V and 4 bases at J, leaving 4 bases unmatched. The CDR3 loop spans 14 amino acids. CDR1 and CDR2 from the germline V gene are WSHSY and SAAADI.

The chain recombines TRBV19 with TRBJ1-2; 8 bases map to TRBD1. The junction had 15 bases not matched to a gene; V was cut back by 7 bases and J by 8 bases. Germline CDR1 reads LNHDA; CDR2 reads SQIVND (reference sequence). This CDR3 comprises 15 residues. The CDR3 loop reads CASTSSTTGAGGYTF. The CDR3 DNA reads TGTGCCAGTACCTCTTCCACGACAGGGGCGGGAGGCTACACCTTC.

V is TRBV27 and J is TRBJ1-1, with TRBD1 as a possible D gene (5 bases). Germline V CDR1 and CDR2: MNHEY, SMNVEV (reference sequence). The V end lost 5 bases, the J end lost 5 bases, and 18 bases lay between the germline ends. This CDR3 is 15 amino acids long. In DNA form, the CDR3 reads TGTGCCAGCAGTCCCTTAAGGGGTGGCCCTACTGAAGCTTTCTTT. It is translated as CASSPLRGGPTEAFF.

This chain joins TRBV5-6 and TRBJ1-2; TRBD1 is a possible D gene (5 bases). The CDR3 has 19 amino acids. V dropped 7 bases and J dropped 0 bases, with 28 bases sitting between them. Germline V gene data show CDR1 as SGHDT and CDR2 as YYEEEE. CDR3 sequence: CASSGLVLGGEKANYGYTF. Here the CDR3 DNA reads TGTGCCAGCTCGGGTCTAGTTTTAGGAGGGGAGAAGGCTAACTATGGCTACACCTTC.

The chain combines TRBV5-6 with TRBJ2-7; 8 nucleotides align to TRBD2. With 5 bases clipped from V and 7 bases from J, the junction kept 5 bases outside the gene matches. The germline CDR1 and CDR2 sequences are SGHDT and YYEEEE. The CDR3 is made up of 12 amino acids. CDR3 protein: CASSRTGGEQYV. In DNA form, the CDR3 reads TGTGCCAGCAGTCGAACGGGAGGGGAGCAGTACGTC.

This sequence joins TRBV2 and TRBJ1-1; 7 bases match TRBD1. The CDR3 runs to 15 residues. J was trimmed by 0 bases and V by 6 bases; bases with no gene match: 7. From germline, CDR1 is SNHLY and CDR2 FYNNEI. CDR3 sequence (DNA): TGTGCCAGCAGGAACCCAGGGGGAATGAACACTGAAGCTTTCTTT. Translated: CASRNPGGMNTEAFF.

V gene TRBV18 combines with J gene TRBJ1-4; possibly TRBD1 for D (6 bases). V was pared by 2 bases and J by 5 bases, with 9 bases between. Germline CDR1 reads KGHSH; CDR2 reads LQKENI. This CDR3 comprises 14 residues. The CDR3 loop is CASSPDRFNEKLFF. The CDR3 nucleotides are TGTGCCAGCTCACCAGACAGGTTCAATGAAAAACTGTTTTTT.

The table lists this clone with many counts. In DNA, the CDR3 is TGTGCCAGCAGTCTACAGGGTCTGGTCACTGAAGCTTTCTTT. It codes for CASSLQGLVTEAFF. The chain carries TRBV6-5 and TRBJ1-1; maybe TRBD1 (6 bases). Trimming removed 5 bases from V and 4 bases from J, with 14 bases in between. CDR3 length: 14 amino acids. CDR1 MNHEY and CDR2 SVGAGI come from the germline V gene.

This clone is medium-sized in the sample. The chain recombines TRBV4-2 with TRBJ2-7; D is unresolved. The V gene's germline CDR1 is LGHNA and CDR2 YNFKEQ. The length of the CDR3 is 15 residues. Trimming stripped 0 bases from V and 0 bases from J, with 9 bases between. The CDR3 DNA follows: TGTGCCAGCAGCCAAGATTTAGCCAGCTCCTACGAGCAGTACTTC. Protein: CASSQDLASSYEQYF.

The CDR3 region has the DNA TGCGCCAGCAGGCCAGGGCCTTGGAGCTCCTACAATGAGCAGTTCTTC. Translated: CASRPGPWSSYNEQFF. J is TRBJ2-1 and V is TRBV5-1; maybe TRBD1 (5 bases). The V and J ends lost 5 bases and 0 bases respectively, with 15 bases between them. Germline assignment: CDR1 SGHRS and CDR2 YFSETQ. This CDR3 is built from 16 residues.

The rearrangement links TRBV5-4 to TRBJ2-7; TRBD1 might be the D (6 bases). The V gene lost 1 base and the J gene lost 2 bases, with 16 bases spanning the gap. From germline, CDR1 is SGHNT and CDR2 YYREEE (reference sequence). This CDR3 has 16 residues. CDR3 region: CASSLNGQPTPYEQYF. The CDR3 nucleotides are TGTGCCAGCAGCTTGAACGGACAGCCTACTCCCTACGAGCAGTACTTC.

The chain carries TRBV6-2 or TRBV6-3 and TRBJ1-2; 8 bases line up with TRBD1. Trimming removed 6 bases from V and 1 base from J; junction bases left unmatched: 4. This CDR3 spans 14 amino acids. Germline CDR1 MNHEY, CDR2 SVGEGT. The CDR3 reads CASSRTGGNYGYTF. CDR3 in DNA: TGTGCCAGCAGCCGTACAGGGGGTAACTATGGCTACACCTTC.

The rearrangement joins TRBV19 to TRBJ2-2, with unresolved D. Trimming shortened V by 7 bases and J by 2 bases, and 14 bases separated the two germline ends. CDR3 length: 15 amino acids. CDR1 and CDR2 from the germline V gene are LNHDA and SQIVND (reference sequence). The CDR3 protein is CASNPRRINTGELFF. The CDR3 nucleotides read TGTGCCAGTAACCCGAGGAGAATCAACACCGGGGAGCTGTTTTTT.

This clone was detected only once. The rearrangement joins TRBV9 to TRBJ1-1, with a possible D match to TRBD1 (5 bases). CDR3 length: 16 amino acids. Germline V gene lookup returns CDR1 SGDLS and CDR2 YYNGEE. V was clipped by 4 bases and J by 4 bases, with 20 bases between them. CDR3 amino acids: CASSPVGGVVGTEAFF. CDR3 DNA sequence: TGTGCCAGCAGCCCCGTGGGAGGGGTTGTTGGCACTGAAGCTTTCTTT.

The chain combines TRBV30 with TRBJ1-2, with D possibly matching TRBD1 (6 bases). From germline, CDR1 is GTSNPN and CDR2 SVGIG (reference sequence). CDR3 length: 12 amino acids. V lost 2 bases and J lost 3, with 7 bases in between. The CDR3 spells CAWSPGDYGYTF. In DNA form, the CDR3 reads TGTGCCTGGAGTCCAGGGGACTATGGCTACACCTTC.

The chain has TRBV4-3 and TRBJ1-4; no clear D. V lost 4 bases, J lost 8 bases, and 11 bases lay in between. The CDR3 runs to 13 residues. The V gene's germline CDR1 is LGHNA and CDR2 YSLEER. CDR3 in DNA: TGCGCCAGCAGCCCCACCCCGGAGGAAAAACTGTTTTTT. Encoded protein: CASSPTPEEKLFF.

V and J are TRBV6-5 and TRBJ2-5; tentative D call: TRBD1 (6 bases). The CDR3 is made up of 14 amino acids. The V and J ends lost 5 bases and 2 bases respectively, with 12 bases between them. Germline CDR1 and CDR2: MNHEY and SVGAGI. The CDR3 sequence is CASSPRTAQETQYF. The CDR3 nucleotides read TGTGCCAGCAGTCCTAGGACAGCGCAAGAGACCCAGTACTTC.

The chain joins TRBV7-9 to TRBJ2-2; 7 positions match TRBD2. Per germline, CDR1 SEHNR and CDR2 FQNEAQ (reference sequence). J was trimmed by 4 bases and V by 2 bases; bases with no gene match: 7. This CDR3 contains 16 residues. CDR3 in amino acids: CASSLTLTGGTGELFF. As DNA, the CDR3 is TGTGCCAGCAGCTTAACTTTGACGGGGGGCACCGGGGAGCTGTTTTTT.

V usage is TRBV18 and J usage is TRBJ1-5; tentative D call: TRBD1 (6 bases). The V end was cut by 3 bases, the J end by 1 base, with 10 bases between. CDR1 KGHSH and CDR2 LQKENI come from the germline V gene. The CDR3 is 15 amino acids. CDR3 coding DNA: TGTGCCAGCTCACCCAGACAGGCCAGCAATCAGCCCCAGCATTTT. Translation: CASSPRQASNQPQHF.

CDR3 DNA: TGTGCCAGGGCAACAGGCAATCAGCCCCAGCATTTT. It specifies CARATGNQPQHF. This chain uses TRBV12-3 or TRBV12-4 with TRBJ1-5; no definite D call. The length of the CDR3 is 12 residues. With 9 bases removed from V and 2 bases from J, the gap between germline ends came to 8 bases.

The rearrangement joins TRBV27 to TRBJ1-2, with a tentative D call TRBD1 (5 bases). The germline CDR1 and CDR2 sequences are MNHEY and SMNVEV (reference sequence). The CDR3 runs to 15 residues. The V end was cut by 2 bases, the J end by 5 bases, with 15 bases between. CDR3 sequence reads: CASSLRQTAGYGYTF. CDR3 nucleotide sequence: TGTGCCAGCAGTTTAAGGCAGACCGCAGGGTATGGCTACACCTTC.

The chain employs TRBV5-6 and TRBJ1-1; TRBD1 is a possible D gene (6 bases). V was clipped by 0 bases and J by 1 base, with 13 bases between them. Germline CDR1 and CDR2: SGHDT and YYEEEE. The length of the CDR3 is 16 residues. The CDR3 region is CASSLESRGRNTEAFF. In nucleotides, the CDR3 is TGTGCCAGCAGCTTGGAGTCCAGGGGCCGGAACACTGAAGCTTTCTTT.

This chain joins TRBV2 and TRBJ2-7, with D perhaps matching TRBD1 (6 bases). Germline V gives CDR1 SNHLY, CDR2 FYNNEI. V was cut by 7 bases and J by 0 bases, with 13 bases left in between. This CDR3 contains 14 residues. CDR3 amino acids: CASTLPDSSYEQYF. The CDR3 nucleotides read TGTGCCAGCACCCTACCGGACAGCTCCTACGAGCAGTACTTC.